Presented here are 14 T cell receptor beta chains from one specimen sequenced in a study of T cells in lung cancer brain metastases. Profiled with immunoSEQ multiplex PCR; TCRdb holds only in-frame clones, not every one. The sample holds approximately 3,500 clones, about 90% seen once. The source material was tumor tissue from the primary lung tumor. The receptors come from a woman aged 45-65 years with non-small cell lung cancer.

The V and J genes are TRBV28 and TRBJ1-3; D unclear. Germline V gene lookup returns CDR1 MDHEN and CDR2 SYDVKM. V was cut by 5 bases and J by 2 bases, with 16 bases left in between. CDR3 length equals 16 residues. The CDR3 is CASSGPGGPTGNTIYF. Written as DNA, the CDR3 is TGTGCCAGCAGTGGACCGGGAGGCCCGACTGGAAACACCATATATTTT.

For this clone: Its ends do not fully match the called genes, so a read error is possible. The V call is TRBV10-3, the J call TRBJ1-2; no firm D call. Germline V lookup: CDR1 ENHRY, CDR2 SYGVKD. The CDR3 covers 14 residues. CDR3 amino acids: CAISESGTRYDYTF. The DNA of the CDR3 is TGTGCCATCAGTGAGTCCGGCACGAGGTATGACTACACCTTC.

CDR3 amino acids: CASSFRGTLNTEAFF. The CDR3 coding sequence is TGTGCCAGCAGCTTCCGCGGGACATTGAACACTGAAGCTTTCTTT. The chain uses TRBV16 and TRBJ1-1; TRBD1 is a possible D gene (6 bases). The V end lost 5 bases, the J end lost 0 bases, and 13 bases lay between the germline ends. The CDR3 is 15 residues long. Germline CDR1 KGHSY, CDR2 FQNENV.

The chain has TRBV7-9 and TRBJ1-2; 9 nucleotides align to TRBD1. The J segment lost 1 base and the V segment lost 5 bases, leaving 5 bases of the junction unmatched. Germline V gene data show CDR1 as SEHNR and CDR2 as FQNEAQ (reference sequence). This CDR3 comprises 15 residues. Here the CDR3 DNA reads TGTGCCAGCAGCCCGAGGACAGGGGTTAACTATGGCTACACCTTC. Protein: CASSPRTGVNYGYTF.

This clone was counted a single time. The chain recombines TRBV27 with TRBJ1-1, with TRBD1 identical over 8 bases. The germline CDR1 and CDR2 sequences are MNHEY and SMNVEV (reference sequence). This CDR3 contains 14 residues. Trimming at V came to 6 bases and at J to 0 bases, leaving 3 bases not matched to a gene. The CDR3 sequence is CASRRQGMNTEAFF. The CDR3 coding sequence is TGTGCCAGCAGGCGACAGGGGATGAACACTGAAGCTTTCTTT.

The V and J genes are TRBV5-1 and TRBJ2-7; 9 bases align to TRBD1. The CDR3 loop spans 15 amino acids. Losses at the gene ends were 0 bases for V and 5 bases for J; bases not matched to a gene: 6. Germline assignment: CDR1 SGHRS and CDR2 YFSETQ. In DNA form, the CDR3 reads TGCGCCAGCAGCTTGGAGACAGGGGGGCGCGACGAGCAGTACTTC. Protein: CASSLETGGRDEQYF.

Written as DNA, the CDR3 is TGTGCCAGCAGATCAGCACGGGGATCTGGGGCCAACGTCCTGACTTTC. It yields the protein CASRSARGSGANVLTF. This chain uses TRBV7-2 with TRBJ2-6; TRBD2 might be the D (5 bases). Per the germline V gene, CDR1 is SGHTA and CDR2 is FQGNSA. V lost 6 bases to trimming and J lost 1 base, with 13 bases between them. CDR3 length: 16 residues.

The rearrangement joins TRBV28 to TRBJ2-7; either TRBD1 or TRBD2 may supply D (6 bases each). With 3 bases removed from V and 0 bases from J, the gap between germline ends came to 15 bases. This CDR3 is built from 16 residues. Germline V gene data show CDR1 as MDHEN and CDR2 as SYDVKM. The CDR3 DNA is TGTGCCAGCAGTTTGGGACCCGGGGGCAGCTCCTACGAGCAGTACTTC. Translation gives CASSLGPGGSSYEQYF.

The chain combines TRBV14 with TRBJ1-1, with D unclear. CDR1 and CDR2 (germline): SGHDN, FVKESK. The V and J ends lost 6 bases and 4 bases respectively, with 12 bases between them. The CDR3 contains 13 residues. CDR3 nucleotides: TGTGCCAGCAGTCGAGGGTTGAGCACTGAAGCTTTCTTT. Translated, it gives CASSRGLSTEAFF.

The chain carries TRBV9 and TRBJ1-2, with 9 bases aligning to TRBD1. V dropped 3 bases and J dropped 7; count of bases not matched to a gene: 10. Germline CDR1 and CDR2: SGDLS and YYNGEE. CDR3 length: 15 residues. The CDR3 sequence is CASSATGGGWSGYTF. CDR3 nucleotides: TGTGCCAGCAGCGCTACAGGGGGCGGTTGGTCTGGCTACACCTTC.

The chain couples TRBV9 to TRBJ1-1, with 7 bases matching TRBD1. CDR1 is SGDLS, CDR2 YYNGEE, per germline. CDR3 size: 14 residues. With 4 bases clipped from V and 4 bases from J, the junction kept 7 bases outside the gene matches. CDR3 DNA sequence: TGTGCCAGCAGCCCTATGACAGGGCGCACTGAAGCTTTCTTT. Translation gives CASSPMTGRTEAFF.

The chain uses TRBV19 and TRBJ1-6, with 7 bases matching TRBD1. The V segment lost 6 bases and the J segment 10 bases; nucleotides outside the gene matches: 12. From germline, CDR1 is LNHDA and CDR2 SQIVND (reference sequence). This CDR3 contains 15 residues. The CDR3 DNA is TGTGCCAGTAGACTTCGAGACAGGGCTAACTCACCCCTCCACTTT. This translates into CASRLRDRANSPLHF.

This clone was recorded only once. V and J are TRBV18 and TRBJ2-7, with no clear D. Germline-derived CDR1 and CDR2 are KGHSH and LQKENI. The CDR3 extends over 13 amino acids. Trimming took 6 bases from V and 4 from J, leaving 13 bases between them. This CDR3 is CASSPPTRYEQYF. The CDR3 DNA reads as TGTGCCAGCTCTCCTCCAACAAGGTACGAGCAGTACTTC.

This clone was seen a single time. The CDR3 DNA is TGTGCCAGCAGCCAAGATCCTGGGCGGCCATATGAAAAACTGTTTTTT. Its protein product is CASSQDPGRPYEKLFF. J is TRBJ1-4 and V is TRBV4-2; D call uncertain. Germline V CDR1 and CDR2: LGHNA, YNFKEQ. V gave up 0 bases and J gave up 6 bases, with 14 bases separating them. The CDR3 spans 16 residues.